Sequencing of this T cell receptor beta chain was carried out in a study of blood T cell repertoires in COVID-19. Participants' reported clinical history set cohort assignment. Donors in Cohort 3 counted as recovered after two negative PCRs, clearance, or symptom resolution. Only in-frame clones appear in the TCRdb table, and some are missing; sequencing was by immunoSEQ multiplex PCR. The sample shows some 420,000 clones, roughly nine tenths of them seen only once. CDR3 length: 13 residues. Germline CDR1 is MNHEY and CDR2 is SVGEGT. V lost 5 bases and J 2 bases, leaving 9 bases between the germline ends.

Sample: PBMCs or T cells enriched from blood (not recorded which). The chain carries TRBV6-2 or TRBV6-3 and TRBJ1-2; tentatively, D is TRBD1 (6 bases). The TCR comes from a man aged 30 to 39 who had recovered from COVID-19. CDR3: CASSLTGNYGYTF. CDR3 nucleotides: TGTGCCAGCAGTCTAACAGGGAACTATGGCTACACCTTC.